This T cell receptor (beta chain) appears in the sequencing data of a study of cytomegalovirus exposure and HLA in healthy donors. The PCR was carried out with 60 Vbeta primers and 13 Jbeta primers. Libraries were prepared by immunoSEQ multiplex PCR; TCRdb keeps only in-frame clonotypes and omits some of them. The sample records some 71,000 clones, around 70% being singletons. The V and J ends lost 3 bases and 5 bases respectively, with 12 bases between them. Germline values: CDR1 SGHRS, CDR2 YFSETQ. The CDR3 is 15 residues long. The V call is TRBV5-1, the J call TRBJ2-6, with D perhaps matching TRBD2 (6 bases). Sample: PBMCs. The source is a man aged 35 to 55 in good health and CMV-seropositive. The CDR3 nucleotides are TGCGCCAGCAGCTCCCGGGACTCCCGGGCCAACGTCCTGACTTTC. Its protein is CASSSRDSRANVLTF.